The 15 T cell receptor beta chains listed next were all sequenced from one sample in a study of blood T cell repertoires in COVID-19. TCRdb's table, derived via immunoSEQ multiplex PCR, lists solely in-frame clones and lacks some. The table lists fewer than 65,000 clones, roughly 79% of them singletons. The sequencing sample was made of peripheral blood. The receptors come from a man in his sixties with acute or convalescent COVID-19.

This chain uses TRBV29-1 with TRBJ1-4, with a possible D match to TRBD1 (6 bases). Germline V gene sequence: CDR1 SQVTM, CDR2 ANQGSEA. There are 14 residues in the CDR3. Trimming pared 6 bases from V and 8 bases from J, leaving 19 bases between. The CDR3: CSVTGTGSREKLFF. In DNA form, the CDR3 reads TGCAGCGTGACCGGAACAGGGTCAAGAGAAAAACTGTTTTTT.

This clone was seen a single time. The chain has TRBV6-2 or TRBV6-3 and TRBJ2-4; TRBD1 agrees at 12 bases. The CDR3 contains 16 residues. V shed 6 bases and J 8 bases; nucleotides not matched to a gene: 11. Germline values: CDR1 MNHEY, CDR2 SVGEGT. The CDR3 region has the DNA TGTGCCAGCAGACCTGCTGGGACAGGGGGCGCAGACATTCAGTACTTC. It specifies CASRPAGTGGADIQYF.

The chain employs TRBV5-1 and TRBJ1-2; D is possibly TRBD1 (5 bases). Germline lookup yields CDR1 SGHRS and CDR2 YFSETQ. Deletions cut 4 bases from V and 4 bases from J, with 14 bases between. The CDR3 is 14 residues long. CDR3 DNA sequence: TGCGCCAGCAGCGGGGCAGGCTTGGGCTATGGCTACACCTTC. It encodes CASSGAGLGYGYTF.

This CDR3 reads CASSSGQTYGYTF. CDR3 sequence (DNA): TGTGCCAGCAGCTCGGGACAGACTTATGGCTACACCTTC. This rearrangement joins TRBV5-6 to TRBJ1-2; 7 bases align to TRBD1. The CDR3 runs 13 residues. Trimming removed 3 bases from V and 5 bases from J; junction bases left unmatched: 4. In germline, CDR1 is SGHDT, CDR2 YYEEEE. The full variable domain, in which reference TRBV5-6 and TRBJ1-2 provide the parts outside the CDR3, is DAGVTQSPTHLIKTRGQQVTLRCSPKSGHDTVSWYQQALGQGPQFIFQYYEEEERQRGNFPDRFSGHQFPNYSSELNVNALLLGDSALYLCASSSGQTYGYTFGSGTRLTVV.

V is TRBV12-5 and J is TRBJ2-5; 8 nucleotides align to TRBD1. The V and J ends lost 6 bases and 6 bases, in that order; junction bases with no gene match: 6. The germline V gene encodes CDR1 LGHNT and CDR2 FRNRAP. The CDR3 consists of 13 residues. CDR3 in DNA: TGTGCTAGTGGCTCAGGGGGCTCTAAGACCCAGTACTTC. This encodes CASGSGGSKTQYF.

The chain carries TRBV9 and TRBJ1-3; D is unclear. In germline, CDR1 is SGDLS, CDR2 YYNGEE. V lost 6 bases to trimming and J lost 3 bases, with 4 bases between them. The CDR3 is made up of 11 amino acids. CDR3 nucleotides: TGTGCCAGCAAGCATGGAAACACCATATATTTT. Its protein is CASKHGNTIYF.

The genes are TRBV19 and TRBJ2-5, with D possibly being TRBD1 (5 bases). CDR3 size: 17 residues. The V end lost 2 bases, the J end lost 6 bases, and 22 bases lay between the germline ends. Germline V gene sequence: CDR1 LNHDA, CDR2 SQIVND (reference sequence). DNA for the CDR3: TGTGCCAGTAGTATAACTCGTCCGACAGCCGCCGGACAGACCCAGTACTTC. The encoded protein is CASSITRPTAAGQTQYF.

This chain's CDR3 is CASRPRGGPSTDTQYF. CDR3 bases: TGTGCCAGCAGGCCACGCGGGGGGCCAAGCACAGATACGCAGTATTTT. J is TRBJ2-3 and V is TRBV7-2, with TRBD2 matching over 8 bases. V shed 6 bases, J shed 0 bases, and the junction held 8 bases outside the gene matches. The CDR3 has 16 amino acids. Germline V gene data show CDR1 as SGHTA and CDR2 as FQGNSA.

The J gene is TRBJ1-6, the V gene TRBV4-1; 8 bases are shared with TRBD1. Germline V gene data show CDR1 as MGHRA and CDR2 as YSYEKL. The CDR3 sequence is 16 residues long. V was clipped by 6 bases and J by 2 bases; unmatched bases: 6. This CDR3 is CASRPTGVTYNSPLHF. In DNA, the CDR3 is TGCGCCAGCAGACCGACAGGGGTTACCTATAATTCACCCCTCCACTTT.

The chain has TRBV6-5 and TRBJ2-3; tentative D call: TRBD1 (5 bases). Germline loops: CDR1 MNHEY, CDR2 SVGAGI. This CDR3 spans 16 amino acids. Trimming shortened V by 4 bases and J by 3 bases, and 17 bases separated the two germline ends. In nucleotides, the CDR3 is TGTGCCAGCAGTTCCCTACAGGTACGAGGAACAGATACGCAGTATTTT. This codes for CASSSLQVRGTDTQYF.

CDR3 coding DNA: TGCGCCAGCACCCAGGACACAGATACGCAGTATTTT. This encodes CASTQDTDTQYF. The J gene is TRBJ2-3, the V gene TRBV10-2; D gene uncertain. Looked up from germline, CDR1 is WSHSY and CDR2 is SAAADI. The CDR3 is 12 amino acids. Trimming stripped 7 bases from V and 2 bases from J, with 7 bases between.

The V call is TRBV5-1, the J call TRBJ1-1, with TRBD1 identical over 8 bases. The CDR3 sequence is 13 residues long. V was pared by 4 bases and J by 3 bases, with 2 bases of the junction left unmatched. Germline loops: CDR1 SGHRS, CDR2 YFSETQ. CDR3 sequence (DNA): TGCGCCAGCAGCACGGACAGGGACACTGAAGCTTTCTTT. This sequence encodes CASSTDRDTEAFF.

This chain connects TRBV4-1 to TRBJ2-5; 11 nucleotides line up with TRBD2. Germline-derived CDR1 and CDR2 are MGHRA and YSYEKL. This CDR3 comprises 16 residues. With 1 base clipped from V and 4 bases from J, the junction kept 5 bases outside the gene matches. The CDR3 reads CASSQVRLAGLETQYF. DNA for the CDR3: TGCGCCAGCAGCCAAGTGAGACTAGCGGGGTTAGAGACCCAGTACTTC.

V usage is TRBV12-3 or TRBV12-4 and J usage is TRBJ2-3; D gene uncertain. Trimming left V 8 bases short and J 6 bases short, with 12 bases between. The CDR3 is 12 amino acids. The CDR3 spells CASSTGPDTQYF. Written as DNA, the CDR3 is TGTGCCAGCTCCACTGGGCCGGATACGCAGTATTTT.

Here the CDR3 DNA reads TGTGCCAGCAGTTACCGGGACACGAAATGGGAGCCCCAGCATTTT. It is translated as CASSYRDTKWEPQHF. The chain couples TRBV6-6 to TRBJ1-5; TRBD1 is a possible D gene (6 bases). CDR3 length: 15 amino acids. In germline, CDR1 is MNHNY, CDR2 SVGAGI (reference sequence). V was clipped by 2 bases and J by 8 bases, with 16 bases between them.